What follows are 26 T cell receptor beta chains derived from one specimen sequenced in a study of blood T cell repertoires in COVID-19. Here immunoSEQ multiplex PCR was the method, and the copy in TCRdb shows in-frame clones only, minus some. The table lists some 250,000 clones, around four fifths of them singletons. The sample was peripheral blood. These receptors all come from a man aged 55 to 70 with acute or convalescent COVID-19.

As concerns this clone: Within the sample, other DNA sequences also encode this same CDR3. The J gene is TRBJ2-6, the V gene TRBV27; D remains unclear. V was shortened by 3 bases and J by 0 bases, with 3 bases between the two germline ends. Germline CDR1 MNHEY, CDR2 SMNVEV (reference sequence). The CDR3 extends over 14 amino acids. The CDR3 bases are TGTGCCAGCAGTTTCGGCTCTGGGGCCAACGTCCTGACTTTC. Its translation is CASSFGSGANVLTF.

In its sample, this clone was seen a few times. The rearrangement uses TRBV3-1 (or the pseudogene TRBV3-2) and TRBJ1-4; TRBD1 aligns across 9 bases. The ends lost 4 bases at V and 2 bases at J; junction bases unmatched: 5. Germline lookup yields CDR1 LGHDT and CDR2 YNNKEL (reference sequence). This CDR3 region has 16 residues. The CDR3 sequence is CASSPQTGGTNEKLFF. The DNA for the CDR3 is TGTGCCAGCAGCCCCCAGACAGGGGGTACTAATGAAAAACTGTTTTTT.

This rearrangement joins TRBV29-1 to TRBJ2-3; 10 nucleotides align to TRBD2. The CDR3 covers 15 residues. Losses at the gene ends were 2 bases for V and 8 bases for J; bases not matched to a gene: 10. Germline V lookup: CDR1 SQVTM, CDR2 ANQGSEA. CDR3 protein: CSVEIAGGWQSTQYF. The CDR3 region has the DNA TGCAGCGTTGAAATAGCGGGAGGTTGGCAGTCTACGCAGTATTTT.

About this clone: Since the CDR3 does not end with the conserved phenylalanine or tryptophan, this likely comes from a read error. The limits of the CDR3 on the DNA are not certain, so only TCRdb's listed CDR3 is given. The chain employs TRBV28 and TRBJ1-1. The CDR3 totals 13 residues, both ends included. CDR1 is MDHEN, CDR2 SYDVKM, per germline. This chain's CDR3 is CASSLLSVEEKDL.

V is TRBV7-3 and J is TRBJ2-6, with 9 bases identical to TRBD2. In germline, CDR1 is SGHTA, CDR2 FQGTGA. The CDR3 extends over 17 amino acids. J gave up 3 bases and V 2 bases, and 5 bases lay outside the gene matches. For the CDR3, the DNA is TGTGCCAGCAGCTTAGCGGGAGGGACCTTTGGGGCCAACGTCCTGACTTTC. Translation: CASSLAGGTFGANVLTF.

The V gene is TRBV19, the J gene TRBJ2-7; TRBD2 might be the D (6 bases). The V gene lost 10 bases and the J gene lost 5 bases, with 15 bases spanning the gap. CDR1 and CDR2 from the germline V gene are LNHDA and SQIVND (reference sequence). The CDR3 is 12 residues long. CDR3: CATLGGFNEQYF. DNA for the CDR3: TGTGCCACCTTAGGAGGGTTCAACGAGCAGTACTTC.

The rearrangement uses TRBV9 and TRBJ2-5, with 10 bases lining up with TRBD2. Looked up from germline, CDR1 is SGDLS and CDR2 is YYNGEE. V lost 3 bases, J lost 2 bases, and 7 bases stayed unmatched. The CDR3 length is 16 residues. The CDR3, as DNA: TGTGCCAGCAGCGCCCCCCGGACTAGCGGACAAGAGACCCAGTACTTC. Translating it yields CASSAPRTSGQETQYF.

This chain connects TRBV19 to TRBJ2-7, with 15 bases that match TRBD2. The trim removed 2 bases at V and 3 bases at J, leaving 2 bases unmatched. The CDR3 covers 16 residues. In germline, CDR1 is LNHDA, CDR2 SQIVND (reference sequence). CDR3 sequence reads: CASSIPGLAGGYEQYF. The CDR3 bases are TGTGCCAGTAGTATACCGGGACTAGCGGGGGGCTACGAGCAGTACTTC.

The sample holds a few counts of this clone. The CDR3 sequence: CASSQVNSYEQYF. The CDR3 bases are TGTGCCAGCAGCCAAGTCAACTCCTACGAGCAGTACTTC. V and J are TRBV14 and TRBJ2-7; D gene uncertain. The germline V and J ends were trimmed by 1 base and 0 bases, with 4 bases remaining between them. This CDR3 has 13 amino acids. The germline V gene encodes CDR1 SGHDN and CDR2 FVKESK. The complete variable domain, with remaining parts taken from reference TRBV14 and TRBJ2-7, reads EAGVTQFPSHSVIEKGQTVTLRCDPISGHDNLYWYRRVMGKEIKFLLHFVKESKQDESGMPNNRFLAERTGGTYSTLKVQPAELEDSGVYFCASSQVNSYEQYFGPGTRLTVT.

V usage is TRBV18 and J usage is TRBJ2-1; 8 bases agree with TRBD2. V lost 3 bases to trimming and J lost 8 bases; unmatched junction nucleotides: 6. Germline-derived CDR1 and CDR2 are KGHSH and LQKENI. The length of the CDR3 is 14 residues. The CDR3 bases are TGTGCCAGCTCACCGGGACTAGAGGGCTATGAGCAGTTCTTC. It encodes CASSPGLEGYEQFF.

This chain uses TRBV7-3 with TRBJ2-3; weak D call: TRBD1 (6 bases). This CDR3 spans 16 amino acids. V was trimmed by 0 bases and J by 3 bases, leaving 13 bases between them. Germline V gene lookup returns CDR1 SGHTA and CDR2 FQGTGA. CDR3 sequence reads: CASSLTGGAGTDTQYF. CDR3 coding DNA: TGTGCCAGCAGCTTAACTGGGGGCGCAGGAACAGATACGCAGTATTTT.

This chain uses TRBV6-1 with TRBJ1-3, with D maybe TRBD1 (5 bases). The germline V and J ends were trimmed by 0 bases and 0 bases, with 9 bases remaining between them. CDR3 length: 16 amino acids. Germline values: CDR1 MNHNS, CDR2 SASEGT. Here the CDR3 DNA reads TGTGCCAGCAGTGAAGCCGGGGGGACCTCTGGAAACACCATATATTTT. It translates to CASSEAGGTSGNTIYF.

The chain joins TRBV5-6 to TRBJ1-3, with a weak D call TRBD1 (6 bases). With 4 bases removed from V and 5 bases from J, the gap between germline ends came to 25 bases. Germline V gives CDR1 SGHDT, CDR2 YYEEEE. The CDR3 contains 18 residues. CDR3 amino acids: CASSPGQGPSPGRNTIYF. The CDR3 DNA is TGTGCCAGCAGCCCTGGGCAGGGGCCCTCCCCGGGGAGAAACACCATATATTTT.

DNA of the CDR3: TGTGCCAGCAGCTCCGGACAGGGTATAACAGATACGCAGTATTTT. This encodes CASSSGQGITDTQYF. V and J are TRBV7-3 and TRBJ2-3, with 8 bases that match TRBD1. The CDR3 is made up of 15 amino acids. Trimming took 4 bases from V and 3 from J; bases not matched to a gene: 6. CDR1 is SGHTA and CDR2 is FQGTGA in the germline V gene.

The chain combines TRBV7-3 with TRBJ2-2; TRBD2 is a possible D gene (5 bases). The CDR3 covers 14 residues. V was cut by 0 bases and J by 6 bases, with 8 bases left in between. Germline-derived CDR1 and CDR2 are SGHTA and FQGTGA. The CDR3 sequence is CASSLTWEPGELFF. The CDR3 DNA follows: TGTGCCAGCAGCTTAACGTGGGAGCCCGGGGAGCTGTTTTTT.

The chain has TRBV2 and TRBJ2-3, with 12 bases identical to TRBD2. This CDR3 is built from 17 residues. Germline loops: CDR1 SNHLY, CDR2 FYNNEI. J lost 0 bases, V lost 4 bases, and 5 bases had no gene match. In nucleotides, the CDR3 is TGTGCCAGCAGTGGACTAGCGGGGGCCGGTAGCACAGATACGCAGTATTTT. Its protein is CASSGLAGAGSTDTQYF.

V usage is TRBV7-3 and J usage is TRBJ2-1, with D perhaps matching TRBD2 (6 bases). V shed 2 bases and J shed 5 bases, with 7 bases lying between them. The germline V gene has CDR1 SGHTA and CDR2 FQGTGA. The CDR3 loop spans 13 amino acids. CDR3 DNA: TGTGCCAGCAGCTTATCGGGGGACAATGAGCAGTTCTTC. Translation: CASSLSGDNEQFF.

The V gene is TRBV13, the J gene TRBJ2-4, with TRBD1 matching 9 bases. The CDR3 length is 13 residues. Germline CDR1 and CDR2: PRHDT and FYEKMQ (reference sequence). V gave up 4 bases and J gave up 7 bases; unmatched junction bases: 2. The chain's CDR3 is CASSSDRGNIQYF. Here the CDR3 DNA reads TGTGCCAGCAGCTCGGACAGGGGTAACATTCAGTACTTC.

The chain employs TRBV19 and TRBJ1-6; no firm D call. The V end lost 5 bases, the J end lost 10 bases, and 12 bases lay between the germline ends. This CDR3 region has 13 residues. Per the germline V gene, CDR1 is LNHDA and CDR2 is SQIVND (reference sequence). This chain's CDR3 is CASSLGFESPLHF. The CDR3 nucleotides read TGTGCCAGTAGTCTCGGGTTTGAATCACCCCTCCACTTT.

The chain employs TRBV5-1 and TRBJ1-1, with 7 bases identical to TRBD1. Germline CDR1 and CDR2: SGHRS and YFSETQ. The CDR3 spans 16 residues. V lost 2 bases and J lost 4; bases outside the gene matches: 11. The CDR3 protein is CASSFRRQGLGTEAFF. The CDR3 coding sequence is TGCGCCAGCAGCTTTCGTAGACAGGGATTGGGCACTGAAGCTTTCTTT.

This chain links TRBV7-3 with TRBJ2-3; tentative D call: TRBD2 (5 bases). Germline values: CDR1 SGHTA, CDR2 FQGTGA. Trimming took off 2 bases at V and 2 bases at J, with 8 bases between the two ends. The CDR3 totals 14 residues. The CDR3 DNA reads TGTGCCAGCAGCTTAGGACTGCACACAGATACGCAGTATTTT. Translation gives CASSLGLHTDTQYF.

The chain has TRBV5-4 and TRBJ1-2; 7 bases line up with TRBD1. J was trimmed by 2 bases and V by 4 bases; bases with no gene match: 5. The CDR3 has 14 residues. The germline CDR1 and CDR2 sequences are SGHNT and YYREEE (reference sequence). CDR3 coding DNA: TGTGCCAGCAGCCCCGGGACAGCCAACTATGGCTACACCTTC. It specifies CASSPGTANYGYTF.

J is TRBJ1-4 and V is TRBV27; TRBD1 agrees at 7 bases. From germline, CDR1 is MNHEY and CDR2 SMNVEV (reference sequence). The CDR3 extends over 15 amino acids. V dropped 6 bases and J dropped 7; count of bases not matched to a gene: 11. CDR3 DNA: TGTGCCAGCAGCGGGAGCGGACAGGTTCGTGAAAAACTGTTTTTT. Translated: CASSGSGQVREKLFF.

The chain uses TRBV2 and TRBJ2-1; TRBD2 matches at 10 bases. V lost 7 bases to trimming and J lost 6 bases; unmatched junction nucleotides: 6. The germline V gene encodes CDR1 SNHLY and CDR2 FYNNEI. The CDR3 totals 14 residues. Written as DNA, the CDR3 is TGTGCCAGCAAACCCGGGACTAGCGCCAATGAGCAGTTCTTC. It is translated as CASKPGTSANEQFF.

The rearrangement joins TRBV27 to TRBJ2-3; tentatively, D is TRBD2 (7 bases). Per germline, CDR1 MNHEY and CDR2 SMNVEV (reference sequence). V lost 10 bases and J lost 6, with 23 bases in between. This CDR3 region has 15 residues. CDR3 sequence (DNA): TGTGCCACAGCTAACCCCTGGGGGGGCGGCGATACGCAGTATTTT. Its translation is CATANPWGGGDTQYF.

The table lists this clone with a count of one. The CDR3 DNA is TGTGCCAGCAGTGACAGGGCCCTCCCCGAGACCCAGTACTTC. Residues: CASSDRALPETQYF. The chain couples TRBV6-1 to TRBJ2-5; a possible D gene is TRBD1 (5 bases). Trimming stripped 3 bases from V and 5 bases from J, with 13 bases between. The CDR3 has 14 residues. CDR1 is MNHNS and CDR2 is SASEGT in the germline V gene.